This T cell receptor beta chain was obtained from a study of T cell changes during pregnancy in multiple sclerosis (dated by TCRdb to between 2019 and 2020). Broadly, across the study: The study looked at changes in the T cell repertoire across pregnancy in women with multiple sclerosis.

To note about this clone: Its specific antigen is unknown. Base qualities were left out, and no much larger clone turns up one base away.

To prepare the library, the immunoSEQ multiplex PCR assay was applied. This immuneACCESS table, as held by TCRdb, lists in-frame sequences with V and J called but not all clones. Of the missing ones, under half trace to an unresolved V gene in checked studies; the others have no known cause. The sample table lists under 55,000 clones, just over 90% of them with a count of one. The biggest ten clones account for approximately 0.35% of the sample. As encoded in the germline V gene, CDR1 is SGHTA while CDR2 is FQGTGA. The CDR3 spans 14 residues, from the cysteine through the phenylalanine. Of all the DNA, just the CDR3 is kept, 42 bases in frame from base 1. V trim: 5 bases; J trim: 9 bases; unmatched bases: 10.

This clonotype was sampled from a female donor with multiple sclerosis, enrolled in a pregnancy study. The input for sequencing was CD4+ T cells from peripheral blood mononuclear cells, taken before pregnancy. This receptor chain uses TRBV7-3 and TRBJ2-1; 7 bases in the middle match TRBD2. The nucleotide sequence is given as TGTGCCAGCAGCAAAGAGCGGGGAAGGGGTGAGCAGTTCTTC. Translated, this is CASSKERGRGEQFF.